This T cell receptor (beta chain) was sequenced during a study of T cells after yellow fever vaccination. TCRdb reprocessed the 5' RACE reads with MiXCR, giving one entry per CDR3 protein. The sample yields 400,000 to 650,000 distinct CDR3 sequences, 21% seen once. The germline V gene encodes CDR1 DFQATT and CDR2 SNEGSKA (reference sequence). The CDR3 loop spans 15 amino acids. The V and J ends lost 4 bases and 4 bases, in that order; junction bases with no gene match: 13. V and J are TRBV20-1 and TRBJ2-7; 7 bases are a match to TRBD1. This clonotype was sampled from a man aged 18-30 years who received the YFV17D yellow fever vaccine. This sample comprised PBMCs, obtained roughly 20 days after the first yellow fever vaccination. CDR3 in DNA: TGCAGTGCTACCCCCCCGACAGGGCGTCCTTACGAGCAGTACTTC. Encoded protein: CSATPPTGRPYEQYF.